Following are 20 T cell receptor beta chains from one sample sequenced in a study of CD8 T cells in Susac syndrome. Random-hexamer reverse transcription was applied to about 0.45 to 1 ug RNA. MiXCR, run by TCRdb on the immunoSEQ multiplex PCR reads, gives a single entry per CDR3 protein. This table has 150,000 to 180,000 distinct CDR3 sequences, approximately 94% appearing once. The sequenced material came from CD8+ T cells from PBMCs. Source of these receptors: a human donor with multiple sclerosis.

V and J are TRBV3-1 and TRBJ2-1; D unresolved. This CDR3 has 12 amino acids. Trimming removed 4 bases from V and 3 bases from J, with 4 bases in between. Germline loops: CDR1 LGHDT, CDR2 YNNKEL (reference sequence). As DNA, the CDR3 is TGTGCCAGCAGCCGGGGCTACAATGAGCAGTTCTTC. Encoded protein: CASSRGYNEQFF.

The chain links TRBV30 to TRBJ1-2; D gene uncertain. This CDR3 region has 14 residues. Germline CDR1 is GTSNPN and CDR2 is SVGIG (reference sequence). V lost 1 base, J lost 2 bases, and 11 bases lay in between. CDR3 protein: CAWSERFPNYGYTF. As DNA, the CDR3 is TGTGCCTGGAGTGAAAGGTTCCCCAACTATGGCTACACCTTC.

The chain recombines TRBV5-1 with TRBJ2-1; 8 bases match TRBD2. This CDR3 region has 14 residues. Germline CDR1 and CDR2: SGHRS and YFSETQ. V gave up 3 bases and J gave up 5 bases; unmatched junction bases: 4. For the CDR3, the DNA is TGCGCCAGCAGCTGGAGCGGGGGCAACAATGAGCAGTTCTTC. This gives the protein CASSWSGGNNEQFF.

The chain combines TRBV5-1 with TRBJ1-2; 9 bases fit TRBD1. With 1 base clipped from V and 8 bases from J, the junction kept 6 bases outside the gene matches. Germline V gene data show CDR1 as SGHRS and CDR2 as YFSETQ. This CDR3 is built from 14 residues. The CDR3 sequence: CASSLTGGLTGYTF. The CDR3 DNA is TGCGCCAGCAGCTTGACAGGGGGCCTTACAGGCTACACCTTC.

This chain links TRBV30 with TRBJ2-1, with D perhaps given as TRBD1 or TRBD2 (5 bases each). Germline CDR1 and CDR2: GTSNPN and SVGIG (reference sequence). The CDR3 runs to 16 residues. V lost 0 bases to trimming and J lost 1 base, with 13 bases between them. CDR3 protein: CAWSVEGRWSYNEQFF. The CDR3 coding sequence is TGTGCCTGGAGTGTAGAGGGGCGTTGGTCCTACAATGAGCAGTTCTTC.

The V gene is TRBV2, the J gene TRBJ2-7; either TRBD1 or TRBD2 may fit D (5 bases each). V was pared by 6 bases and J by 3 bases, with 15 bases between. Germline V CDR1 and CDR2: SNHLY, FYNNEI. The CDR3 loop spans 14 amino acids. CDR3 residues: CASSSGTLRYEQYF. The CDR3 DNA is TGTGCCAGCAGCTCAGGGACCCTCCGCTACGAGCAGTACTTC. Full variable domain (rest looked up from reference TRBV2 and TRBJ2-7): EPEVTQTPSHQVTQMGQEVILRCVPISNHLYFYWYRQILGQKVEFLVSFYNNEISEKSEIFDDQFSVERPDGSNFTLKIRSTKLEDSAMYFCASSSGTLRYEQYFGPGTRLTVT.

The chain employs TRBV4-3 and TRBJ2-7, with TRBD1 matching 9 bases. CDR1 and CDR2 (germline): LGHNA, YSLEER. The CDR3 length is 16 residues. V lost 2 bases and J lost 1; bases outside the gene matches: 6. The CDR3 bases are TGCGCCAGCAGCCAAAACAGGGGGCAAAGGTCCTACGAGCAGTACTTC. Residues: CASSQNRGQRSYEQYF.

CDR3 sequence (DNA): TGTGCCAGCAGTGTTAAGCCAGGCGGGGAGCTGTTTTTT. Translating it yields CASSVKPGGELFF. The chain links TRBV25-1 to TRBJ2-2, with D hard to call. This CDR3 region has 13 residues. Per germline, CDR1 MGHDK and CDR2 SYGVNS. V lost 4 bases, J lost 7 bases, and 10 bases lay in between.

The V gene is TRBV5-4, the J gene TRBJ1-2; D remains ambiguous. Between the trimmed V and J ends, which lost 4 bases and 6 bases, there was a span of 13 bases. The CDR3 is made up of 13 amino acids. Germline lookup yields CDR1 SGHNT and CDR2 YYREEE (reference sequence). This CDR3 is CASSLSTVNGYTF. In DNA form, the CDR3 reads TGTGCCAGCAGCCTGAGTACAGTTAATGGCTACACCTTC.

This clonotype has only one observation. This rearrangement joins TRBV9 to TRBJ1-2; tentatively, D is TRBD1 (5 bases). V dropped 0 bases and J dropped 4 bases, with 16 bases sitting between them. CDR1 and CDR2 (germline): SGDLS, YYNGEE. CDR3 length: 16 amino acids. The CDR3 DNA reads as TGTGCCAGCAGCGTAGAAAGCCGGCAGGGTGTCTATGGCTACACCTTC. Amino acids: CASSVESRQGVYGYTF. The full variable domain, rest sourced from reference TRBV9 and TRBJ1-2, is DSGVTQTPKHLITATGQRVTLRCSPRSGDLSVYWYQQSLDQGLQFLIQYYNGEERAKGNILERFSAQQFPDLHSELNLSSLELGDSALYFCASSVESRQGVYGYTFGSGTRLTVV.

The V gene is TRBV27, the J gene TRBJ2-5, with D hard to call. Germline CDR1 reads MNHEY; CDR2 reads SMNVEV (reference sequence). The V and J ends lost 6 bases and 1 base respectively, with 12 bases between them. The CDR3 loop spans 14 amino acids. This CDR3 reads CASSWARTQETQYF. CDR3 in DNA: TGTGCCAGCAGCTGGGCGCGGACCCAAGAGACCCAGTACTTC.

The CDR3 protein is CSARVPGYTF. CDR3 DNA sequence: TGCAGTGCTAGAGTCCCTGGCTACACCTTC. This chain uses TRBV20-1 with TRBJ1-2; D unclear. Between the trimmed V and J ends, which lost 1 base and 7 bases, there was a span of 4 bases. Germline CDR1 reads DFQATT; CDR2 reads SNEGSKA (reference sequence). This CDR3 is built from 10 residues.

The chain carries TRBV20-1 and TRBJ1-5, with 8 nucleotides matching TRBD1. The ends lost 5 bases at V and 3 bases at J; junction bases unmatched: 6. The length of the CDR3 is 14 residues. Germline V lookup: CDR1 DFQATT, CDR2 SNEGSKA (reference sequence). CDR3 sequence: CSADDRGNNQPQHF. The CDR3, as DNA: TGCAGTGCTGACGACAGGGGCAACAATCAGCCCCAGCATTTT.

The CDR3 spells CASSSRQEQFF. CDR3 DNA: TGTGCCAGCAGCTCCCGTCAGGAGCAGTTCTTC. The genes are TRBV7-8 and TRBJ2-1; D is undetermined. Trimming left V 4 bases short and J 10 bases short, with 8 bases between. Germline V CDR1 and CDR2: SGHVS, FQNEAQ. The CDR3 runs 11 residues.

This clonotype was found a few times. The chain carries TRBV5-1 and TRBJ2-1; 7 bases agree with TRBD1. CDR1 is SGHRS, CDR2 YFSETQ, per germline. CDR3 length: 13 amino acids. The trim removed 1 base at V and 8 bases at J, leaving 3 bases unmatched. DNA for the CDR3: TGCGCCAGCAGCTTGAGCACAGGGGATGAGCAGTTCTTC. This sequence encodes CASSLSTGDEQFF.

This rearrangement joins TRBV2 to TRBJ1-5, with unresolved D. Between the trimmed V and J ends, which lost 3 bases and 8 bases, there was a span of 14 bases. This CDR3 region has 14 residues. Germline-derived CDR1 and CDR2 are SNHLY and FYNNEI. The DNA of the CDR3 is TGTGCCAGCAGTGATCTGGGGAGTCGAGAGCCCCAGCATTTT. Translated, it gives CASSDLGSREPQHF.

The chain couples TRBV29-1 to TRBJ1-4; D gene unclear. The CDR3 length is 11 residues. V lost 7 bases and J lost 8, with 11 bases in between. Germline CDR1 and CDR2: SQVTM and ANQGSEA. DNA for the CDR3: TGCAGCGCAGCAGATGAAGAAAAACTGTTTTTT. Translating it yields CSAADEEKLFF.

The chain is built from TRBV30 and TRBJ2-1; D is undetermined. Trimming stripped 1 base from V and 0 bases from J, with 16 bases between. CDR3 length equals 17 residues. Looked up from germline, CDR1 is GTSNPN and CDR2 is SVGIG (reference sequence). For the CDR3, the DNA is TGTGCCTGGAGTGCGCCCCCCATCTCTAGCTCCTACAATGAGCAGTTCTTC. Translating gives CAWSAPPISSSYNEQFF.

The chain uses TRBV7-9 and TRBJ2-7; possible D gene TRBD2, 5 bases. Germline lookup yields CDR1 SEHNR and CDR2 FQNEAQ (reference sequence). Deletions cut 5 bases from V and 7 bases from J, with 21 bases between. CDR3 length: 15 residues. The CDR3 nucleotides are TGTGCCAGCAGCGGCCGGGAAGGGCGAACAAGGGAGCAGTACTTC. Protein sequence: CASSGREGRTREQYF. Looking up the rest from reference TRBV7-9 and TRBJ2-7 gives the full variable domain: DTGVSQNPRHKITKRGQNVTFRCDPISEHNRLYWYRQTLGQGPEFLTYFQNEAQLEKSRLLSDRFSAERPKGSFSTLEIQRTEQGDSAMYLCASSGREGRTREQYFGPGTRLTVT.

This clonotype was detected once. The chain is built from TRBV12-3 or TRBV12-4 and TRBJ1-1, with a possible D match to TRBD1 (5 bases). Trimming cost V 2 bases and J 9 bases, with 16 bases left between them. The CDR3 is 14 amino acids. The CDR3 reads CASSLSPLGLQAFF. CDR3 DNA sequence: TGTGCCAGCAGTTTATCGCCCTTGGGACTGCAAGCTTTCTTT.